This paragraph reports one TCR beta chain. This clonotype was recorded a few times. Its binding antigen is unknown. Base qualities are not provided; no much larger clone lies one nucleotide away. From the cysteine up to the phenylalanine, the CDR3 has a length of 14 residues. Just CDR3 DNA is preserved here, 42 bases in frame from base 1. The V end loses 5 bases and the J end loses 0 bases, and a stretch of 10 bases separates them. The data were taken from a study of CD8 T cells in ankylosing spondylitis (TCRdb year 2017). Regarding the complete study: The study set out to find disease-linked TCR variants by profiling T cell receptor beta repertoires in ankylosing spondylitis patients and healthy donors. The full study cohort was made up of 25 ankylosing spondylitis patients and 108 healthy donors. Peripheral blood was sampled, and synovial fluid was additionally collected from ankylosing spondylitis patients.

What the work shows at the level of the full study, not this receptor alone: A TCR beta motif made up of several highly homologous amino acid variants appeared to be characteristic of blood from ankylosing spondylitis patients. According to the report, matched synovial fluid samples from ankylosing spondylitis patients were significantly enriched for the disease-linked clones. A CD8+ phenotype was shown by the disease-linked clones, which were found at relatively low frequencies in peripheral blood. Some TCR beta motif variants had previously been reported in synovial fluid and blood of reactive arthritis patients, which suggested common disease-initiation mechanisms.

This sample was sequenced with an Illumina HiSeq 2500. TCR beta libraries were prepared by quantitative 5'-RACE with molecular barcodes. Concerning the study's data processing: A new computational method, built on a probabilistic model of VDJ rearrangement, was used to identify disease-linked TCR variants. TCRdb reanalyzed the raw reads on its own, using fastp at Q25 for trimming and MiXCR for clone calling, and kept in-frame beta chains. For every CDR3 protein sequence, its rows merge into one entry that carries the most common genes and DNA. What appears here as the V and J calls and clone size reflects TCRdb's work, not the paper's. Recorded for this sample are 700,000 to 1,000,000 distinct CDR3 sequences; roughly 10% of them occurred a single time. The ten largest clones add up to roughly 0.51% of the sample.

Sequencing was carried out using blood, either unsorted or a sorted T cell fraction (not recorded which). The chain links TRBV12-3 or TRBV12-4 with TRBJ1-1; the best D guess is TRBD1, with 5 bases matching. This receptor was identified in a male donor with ankylosing spondylitis. The CDR3 region: CASSRGIMNTEAFF. The sequence in DNA is TGTGCCAGCAGTCGGGGCATTATGAACACTGAAGCTTTCTTT.